The 25 T cell receptor beta chains reported below all come from one sample, sequenced in a study of blood T cell repertoires in COVID-19. Using immunoSEQ multiplex PCR, the repertoire was profiled, and TCRdb retains in-frame clones only, with some absent. Found here are more than 85,000 clones, approximately 80% of them singletons; the top ten hold 15% to 20%. Specimen: peripheral blood. These receptor sequences come from a woman aged 60 to 75 with acute or convalescent COVID-19.

This rearrangement joins TRBV18 to TRBJ2-1; the D gene is possibly TRBD2 (5 bases). Germline values: CDR1 KGHSH, CDR2 LQKENI. The CDR3 is 13 residues long. V was cut by 6 bases and J by 8 bases, with 14 bases left in between. CDR3 nucleotides: TGTGCCAGCTCCCGTGAACTAGACTATGAGCAGTTCTTC. Its protein product is CASSRELDYEQFF.

This chain links TRBV28 with TRBJ1-5; D perhaps matches TRBD1 (6 bases). The CDR3 totals 14 residues. Germline V gene data show CDR1 as MDHEN and CDR2 as SYDVKM. V shed 8 bases and J shed 7 bases, with 18 bases lying between them. The CDR3 here is CASAQVTGYQPQHF. The CDR3 DNA sequence: TGTGCCAGCGCTCAGGTGACAGGTTACCAGCCCCAGCATTTT.

The chain carries TRBV10-3 and TRBJ2-7; D is uncertain. CDR1 is ENHRY and CDR2 is SYGVKD in the germline V gene. The ends were cut back, 0 bases at V and 2 bases at J, with 8 bases in the middle. CDR3 length equals 14 residues. The CDR3: CAISESYRTYEQYF. The CDR3 nucleotides read TGTGCCATCAGTGAGTCGTACAGAACCTACGAGCAGTACTTC.

The chain recombines TRBV5-8 with TRBJ1-2; D remains ambiguous. The germline V gene encodes CDR1 SGHTS and CDR2 YDEGEE. The CDR3 contains 15 residues. Trimming took 4 bases from V and 4 from J, leaving 17 bases between them. This CDR3 reads CASSPSGGRGYGYTF. CDR3 coding DNA: TGTGCCAGCAGCCCATCAGGAGGACGGGGCTATGGCTACACCTTC.

This chain joins TRBV7-2 and TRBJ2-3; 8 bases are a match to TRBD1. This CDR3 spans 15 amino acids. V lost 3 bases to trimming and J lost 6 bases; unmatched junction nucleotides: 8. Germline V CDR1 and CDR2: SGHTA, FQGNSA. The CDR3 protein is CASSFGTGPLDTQYF. The CDR3 DNA is TGTGCCAGCAGCTTCGGGACAGGACCTCTGGATACGCAGTATTTT.

This rearrangement joins TRBV5-1 to TRBJ2-7; D remains ambiguous. The CDR3 is made up of 13 amino acids. Trimming left V 1 base short and J 2 bases short, with 7 bases between. Germline CDR1 is SGHRS and CDR2 is YFSETQ. The CDR3 here is CASSLTDPYEQYF. DNA for the CDR3: TGCGCCAGCAGCTTGACAGATCCCTACGAGCAGTACTTC.

This clone was seen a single time. The chain recombines TRBV5-1 with TRBJ1-2; a possible D gene is TRBD1 (6 bases). The V gene lost 5 bases and the J gene lost 3 bases, with 14 bases spanning the gap. Germline lookup yields CDR1 SGHRS and CDR2 YFSETQ. This CDR3 comprises 14 residues. DNA of the CDR3: TGCGCCAGCAGGAAACAGGGAGACGACTATGGCTACACCTTC. Its protein product is CASRKQGDDYGYTF.

The gene calls are TRBV12-3 or TRBV12-4 and TRBJ1-1, with D perhaps matching TRBD1 (6 bases). Trimming removed 3 bases at V and 3 bases at J, with 8 bases between. CDR3 length: 13 amino acids. CDR3 sequence: CASSLTGYTEAFF. In DNA, the CDR3 is TGTGCCAGCAGTTTGACAGGATACACTGAAGCTTTCTTT.

Only a few counts were recorded for this clone. The chain recombines TRBV6-4 with TRBJ2-2; D call uncertain. With 2 bases removed from V and 2 bases from J, the gap between germline ends came to 3 bases. Germline V gives CDR1 MRHNA, CDR2 SNTAGT. This CDR3 has 13 amino acids. This CDR3 reads CASSDPNTGELFF. CDR3 nucleotide sequence: TGTGCCAGCAGTGACCCAAACACCGGGGAGCTGTTTTTT.

J is TRBJ1-4 and V is TRBV9; D call uncertain. Germline assignment: CDR1 SGDLS and CDR2 YYNGEE. V was pared by 0 bases and J by 6 bases, with 12 bases between. The CDR3 spans 15 residues. The CDR3 DNA reads as TGTGCCAGCAGCGTAGGTGGCGGCTATGATGAAAAACTGTTTTTT. Its translation: CASSVGGGYDEKLFF. The full variable domain, with the rest looked up from reference TRBV9 and TRBJ1-4, is DSGVTQTPKHLITATGQRVTLRCSPRSGDLSVYWYQQSLDQGLQFLIQYYNGEERAKGNILERFSAQQFPDLHSELNLSSLELGDSALYFCASSVGGGYDEKLFFGSGTQLSVL.

This clone has at least ten counts. V usage is TRBV7-9 and J usage is TRBJ1-2; TRBD1 is a possible D gene (5 bases). With 5 bases removed from V and 5 bases from J, the gap between germline ends came to 24 bases. The CDR3 is made up of 17 amino acids. Germline assignment: CDR1 SEHNR and CDR2 FQNEAQ (reference sequence). The CDR3 loop is CASSPLEGRSEGYGYTF. The DNA of the CDR3 is TGTGCCAGCAGCCCGCTCGAGGGACGCTCGGAGGGTTATGGCTACACCTTC. Using reference TRBV7-9 and TRBJ1-2 for the parts outside the CDR3, the full variable domain is DTGVSQNPRHKITKRGQNVTFRCDPISEHNRLYWYRQTLGQGPEFLTYFQNEAQLEKSRLLSDRFSAERPKGSFSTLEIQRTEQGDSAMYLCASSPLEGRSEGYGYTFGSGTRLTVV.

The V gene is TRBV10-3, the J gene TRBJ2-5; D not certain. CDR1 and CDR2 from the germline V gene are ENHRY and SYGVKD. Trimming cost V 6 bases and J 5 bases, with 13 bases left between them. CDR3 length equals 13 residues. In nucleotides, the CDR3 is TGTGCCATCAGGAAAATAGACGGGGAGACCCAGTACTTC. Translating gives CAIRKIDGETQYF.

CDR3 bases: TGTGCCAGCAGTGACCAGGGGGAGCAGTACTTC. Translated, it gives CASSDQGEQYF. V usage is TRBV6-2 or TRBV6-3 and J usage is TRBJ2-7, with D possibly being TRBD1 (6 bases). The CDR3 spans 11 residues. V was cut by 5 bases and J by 7 bases, with 9 bases left in between. In germline, CDR1 is MNHEY, CDR2 SVGEGT.

The CDR3, as DNA: TGCGCCAGCAGCTTGGGGTGGGACAGCTATGGCTACACCTTC. Translated, it gives CASSLGWDSYGYTF. The chain joins TRBV5-1 to TRBJ1-2, with 7 bases that match TRBD1. The V and J ends lost 0 bases and 4 bases, in that order; junction bases with no gene match: 3. This CDR3 is built from 14 residues. CDR1 and CDR2 from the germline V gene are SGHRS and YFSETQ. The full variable domain, in which reference TRBV5-1 and TRBJ1-2 provide the parts outside the CDR3, is KAGVTQTPRYLIKTRGQQVTLSCSPISGHRSVSWYQQTPGQGLQFLFEYFSETQRNKGNFPGRFSGRQFSNSRSEMNVSTLELGDSALYLCASSLGWDSYGYTFGSGTRLTVV.

The rearrangement links TRBV7-3 to TRBJ2-5; D unresolved. The CDR3 runs to 13 residues. The V gene lost 3 bases and the J gene lost 3 bases, with 8 bases spanning the gap. Germline V CDR1 and CDR2: SGHTA, FQGTGA. The CDR3 sequence is CASSFYGEETQYF. For the CDR3, the DNA is TGTGCCAGCAGCTTTTATGGAGAAGAGACCCAGTACTTC.

V gene TRBV5-1 combines with J gene TRBJ2-3; a weak D match, TRBD2 (5 bases). V was shortened by 6 bases and J by 6 bases, with 14 bases between the two germline ends. The CDR3 consists of 13 residues. CDR1 SGHRS and CDR2 YFSETQ come from the germline V gene. CDR3 sequence: CASKEWSGDTQYF. In DNA form, the CDR3 reads TGCGCCAGCAAGGAGTGGTCGGGGGATACGCAGTATTTT.

The chain employs TRBV2 and TRBJ2-7, with D unresolved. CDR3 length: 12 amino acids. Between the trimmed V and J ends, which lost 8 bases and 5 bases, there was a span of 13 bases. Germline-derived CDR1 and CDR2 are SNHLY and FYNNEI. CDR3 protein: CASGVTGHEQYF. CDR3 coding DNA: TGTGCCAGCGGTGTCACTGGGCACGAGCAGTACTTC.

CDR3 in DNA: TGTGCCAGCAGGACAGGGGGCGGAGGTCTCACTGAAGCTTTCTTT. This translates into CASRTGGGGLTEAFF. V gene TRBV11-3 combines with J gene TRBJ1-1; TRBD1 agrees at 10 bases. Germline values: CDR1 SGHNT, CDR2 YENEEA. The length of the CDR3 is 15 residues. V lost 6 bases, J lost 4 bases, and 8 bases stayed unmatched.

This chain uses TRBV5-8 with TRBJ1-1; 9 bases are shared with TRBD1. V was pared by 3 bases and J by 3 bases, with 9 bases of the junction left unmatched. The CDR3 spans 16 residues. Germline V CDR1 and CDR2: SGHTS, YDEGEE. CDR3 coding DNA: TGTGCCAGCAGCTACGGACAGGGGAATTGGGACACTGAAGCTTTCTTT. Its protein product is CASSYGQGNWDTEAFF.

The gene calls are TRBV3-1 (or the pseudogene TRBV3-2) and TRBJ1-2; D is perhaps TRBD1 (5 bases). V lost 0 bases and J lost 8, with 13 bases in between. CDR3 length equals 14 residues. Germline V CDR1 and CDR2: LGHDT, YNNKEL (reference sequence). Written as DNA, the CDR3 is TGTGCCAGCAGCCAAGATTGGAGGGGCCACGGCTACACCTTC. This codes for CASSQDWRGHGYTF.

The table lists this clone with a count of one. This chain connects TRBV2 to TRBJ1-2; 8 nucleotides line up with TRBD1. This CDR3 spans 14 amino acids. The V segment lost 3 bases and the J segment 3 bases; nucleotides outside the gene matches: 3. The germline CDR1 and CDR2 sequences are SNHLY and FYNNEI. DNA of the CDR3: TGTGCCAGCAGTGAGAGGACAGGGTACTATGGCTACACCTTC. This codes for CASSERTGYYGYTF.

V usage is TRBV4-3 and J usage is TRBJ2-1, with 12 bases aligning to TRBD2. The ends lost 4 bases at V and 10 bases at J; junction bases unmatched: 14. CDR3 length: 17 amino acids. Germline V gene data show CDR1 as LGHNA and CDR2 as YSLEER. The DNA of the CDR3 is TGCGCCAGCAGCCTTTTCCCGGCTAGCGGGGGGGCAGAGGAGCAGTTCTTC. Translating it yields CASSLFPASGGAEEQFF.

In this sample, this clone turned up a few times. This chain connects TRBV7-6 to TRBJ1-6; 7 bases align to TRBD1. Losses at the gene ends were 6 bases for V and 0 bases for J; bases not matched to a gene: 8. Germline-derived CDR1 and CDR2 are SGHVS and FNYEAQ. The CDR3 totals 17 residues. The CDR3: CASRRDSSHSYNSPLHF. The DNA of the CDR3 is TGTGCCAGCAGACGGGACAGCAGTCACTCCTATAATTCACCCCTCCACTTT.

The chain employs TRBV11-3 and TRBJ1-1, with TRBD1 matching over 12 bases. The V and J ends lost 3 bases and 6 bases, in that order; junction bases with no gene match: 5. There are 15 residues in the CDR3. From germline, CDR1 is SGHNT and CDR2 YENEEA. The CDR3 spells CASSFRRDRGPEAFF. CDR3 bases: TGTGCCAGCAGCTTTCGCCGGGACAGGGGGCCTGAAGCTTTCTTT. Filled out from reference TRBV11-3 and TRBJ1-1, the complete variable domain reads EAGVVQSPRYKIIEKKQPVAFWCNPISGHNTLYWYLQNLGQGPELLIRYENEEAVDDSQLPKDRFSAERLKGVDSTLKIQPAELGDSAVYLCASSFRRDRGPEAFFGQGTRLTVV.

This chain joins TRBV10-3 and TRBJ1-1, with D possibly TRBD1 on 6 matching bases. The CDR3 contains 15 residues. Between the trimmed V and J ends, which lost 0 bases and 3 bases, there was a span of 11 bases. The V gene's germline CDR1 is ENHRY and CDR2 SYGVKD. The CDR3 spells CAISESEGGDTEAFF. In DNA form, the CDR3 reads TGTGCCATCAGTGAGTCGGAAGGGGGTGACACTGAAGCTTTCTTT.